One and the same sample provided the 22 T cell receptor beta chains below, sequenced in a study of T cells after posttransplantation cyclophosphamide. Busulfan-fludarabine conditioning, marrow transplant, and cyclophosphamide on days +3 and +4 were administered. Sequencing used immunoSEQ multiplex PCR; TCRdb keeps in-frame clones, though not all of them. The sample contains 3,200 or so clones, around 85% of which appear only once. The sample here was PBMCs, taken after allogeneic stem cell transplant with posttransplant cyclophosphamide. The receptors here all came from a female patient in her fifties who received an allogeneic stem cell transplant from an unrelated donor, was CMV-positive, and had acute and chronic GVHD. The T cells may partly be graft donor cells.

The chain is built from TRBV5-4 and TRBJ2-1, with 12 bases aligning to TRBD2. The trim removed 5 bases at V and 5 bases at J, leaving 5 bases unmatched. This CDR3 comprises 15 residues. Germline CDR1 SGHNT, CDR2 YYREEE (reference sequence). As DNA, the CDR3 is TGTGCCAGCAGGGACGGACTAGCGGGGAACAATGAGCAGTTCTTC. Translated, it gives CASRDGLAGNNEQFF.

This chain connects TRBV7-2 to TRBJ1-1; no definite D call. The CDR3 totals 13 residues. The ends were cut back, 4 bases at V and 4 bases at J, with 10 bases in the middle. Germline-derived CDR1 and CDR2 are SGHTA and FQGNSA. The CDR3, as DNA: TGTGCCAGCAGCTCGGGTTTGGGCACTGAAGCTTTCTTT. It encodes CASSSGLGTEAFF.

The chain is built from TRBV19 and TRBJ2-4; 8 bases agree with TRBD2. CDR3 length: 13 amino acids. The junction had 3 bases not matched to a gene; V was cut back by 6 bases and J by 5 bases. The germline CDR1 and CDR2 sequences are LNHDA and SQIVND (reference sequence). The CDR3 region has the DNA TGTGCCAGTAGCGGGAGGGAGGAAAACATTCAGTACTTC. The encoded protein is CASSGREENIQYF.

V gene TRBV4-2 combines with J gene TRBJ1-4; 9 bases are a match to TRBD1. Per germline, CDR1 LGHNA and CDR2 YNFKEQ. The ends lost 1 base at V and 8 bases at J; junction bases unmatched: 14. This CDR3 region has 18 residues. CDR3 loop: CASSQVIQGAGYPEKLFF. The CDR3 DNA sequence: TGTGCCAGCAGCCAAGTCATACAGGGGGCGGGGTACCCCGAAAAACTGTTTTTT.

This chain connects TRBV11-2 to TRBJ2-7; D is perhaps TRBD1 (5 bases). Between the trimmed V and J ends, which lost 5 bases and 0 bases, there was a span of 11 bases. CDR3 length equals 14 residues. Germline loops: CDR1 SGHAT, CDR2 FQNNGV. CDR3 sequence reads: CASSLQDTSYEQYF. Written as DNA, the CDR3 is TGTGCCAGCAGCCTCCAGGACACCTCCTACGAGCAGTACTTC.

This chain uses TRBV6-1 with TRBJ2-7; the D gene is possibly TRBD2 (7 bases). The CDR3 extends over 12 amino acids. Germline values: CDR1 MNHNS, CDR2 SASEGT. The CDR3 reads CSSKGGSREQYF. The CDR3 nucleotides read TGTTCATCGAAGGGGGGGTCCCGCGAGCAGTACTTC.

V usage is TRBV21-1 and J usage is TRBJ2-6; TRBD1 is taken as the D call from the table, unchecked against the DNA. TRBV21-1 is a pseudogene. The CDR3 is made up of 17 amino acids. The CDR3 protein is CATQTGGNSSGANVLTF. The CDR3 DNA follows: TGTGCCACGCAGACAGGGGGGAACTCTTCTGGGGCCAACGTCCTGACTTTC.

The chain uses TRBV27 and TRBJ2-3; TRBD2 matches at 7 bases. The CDR3 is 15 residues long. Trimming at V came to 3 bases and at J to 3 bases, leaving 6 bases not matched to a gene. From germline, CDR1 is MNHEY and CDR2 SMNVEV (reference sequence). The CDR3 is CASSFEAGRTDTQYF. In nucleotides, the CDR3 is TGTGCCAGCAGTTTCGAAGCGGGGCGAACAGATACGCAGTATTTT.

This chain joins TRBV9 and TRBJ2-7, with 9 bases matching TRBD1. The germline V gene has CDR1 SGDLS and CDR2 YYNGEE. There are 13 residues in the CDR3. V was pared by 3 bases and J by 7 bases, with 5 bases of the junction left unmatched. The CDR3 loop is CASSATGGREQYF. The CDR3 DNA is TGTGCCAGCAGCGCAACAGGGGGCAGAGAGCAGTACTTC.

The J gene is TRBJ1-2, the V gene TRBV2; 7 bases line up with TRBD1. Germline values: CDR1 SNHLY, CDR2 FYNNEI. The length of the CDR3 is 16 residues. J was trimmed by 4 bases and V by 5 bases; bases with no gene match: 13. The CDR3 sequence: CASSPLQGQAVYGYTF. DNA for the CDR3: TGTGCCAGCAGTCCCCTCCAAGGACAGGCGGTCTATGGCTACACCTTC.

This clone was observed a handful of times. The chain links TRBV28 to TRBJ1-4; 8 bases fit TRBD1. Germline loops: CDR1 MDHEN, CDR2 SYDVKM. This CDR3 has 18 amino acids. Losses at the gene ends were 3 bases for V and 4 bases for J; bases not matched to a gene: 13. CDR3 amino acids: CASSFYQGRTGSNEKLFF. The CDR3 bases are TGTGCCAGCAGTTTCTATCAAGGACGGACAGGGAGTAATGAAAAACTGTTTTTT.

The V gene is TRBV5-6, the J gene TRBJ1-1; 7 bases align to TRBD1. The CDR3 runs 18 residues. V trimming: 1 base; J trimming: 10 bases; junction bases outside the gene matches: 22. Germline V lookup: CDR1 SGHDT, CDR2 YYEEEE. The DNA of the CDR3 is TGTGCCAGCAGCTTGTTGATCGGGACAGTTGCACGAGGGGCTGCAGCTTTCTTT. Translation: CASSLLIGTVARGAAAFF.

CDR3 in amino acids: CASSLGQDRRNTEAFF. The DNA of the CDR3 is TGTGCCAGCAGCTTAGGACAAGACAGGAGGAACACTGAAGCTTTCTTT. The rearrangement joins TRBV7-9 to TRBJ1-1; D may be TRBD1 (6 bases). V lost 1 base and J 1 base, leaving 13 bases between the germline ends. CDR3 length: 16 residues. Germline-derived CDR1 and CDR2 are SEHNR and FQNEAQ (reference sequence).

The chain links TRBV19 to TRBJ1-2; 7 bases are shared with TRBD1. CDR3 length equals 14 residues. The V gene end was trimmed by 7 bases and the J gene end by 2 bases; junction bases not matched to a gene: 7. Germline lookup yields CDR1 LNHDA and CDR2 SQIVND (reference sequence). Here the CDR3 reads CASTTSRGNYGYTF. CDR3 in DNA: TGTGCCAGTACTACGAGCAGGGGGAACTATGGCTACACCTTC.

This clone was seen just once. The genes are TRBV7-2 and TRBJ2-3, with 9 bases aligning to TRBD2. Germline V gives CDR1 SGHTA, CDR2 FQGNSA. V shed 1 base, J shed 7 bases, and the junction held 12 bases outside the gene matches. The CDR3 extends over 17 amino acids. This CDR3 reads CASSLVVSAGGEYTQYF. For the CDR3, the DNA is TGTGCCAGCAGCTTAGTAGTGTCGGCGGGAGGGGAGTATACGCAGTATTTT. Using reference TRBV7-2 and TRBJ2-3 for the parts outside the CDR3, the full variable domain is GAGVSQSPSNKVTEKGKDVELRCDPISGHTALYWYRQSLGQGLEFLIYFQGNSAPDKSGLPSDRFSAERTGGSVSTLTIQRTQQEDSAVYLCASSLVVSAGGEYTQYFGPGTRLTVL.

In nucleotides, the CDR3 is TGTGCCACCAGCGGTACAGGGGGAAGATATAGAAAACTGTTTTTT. Amino acids: CATSGTGGRYRKLFF. The rearrangement links TRBV15 to TRBJ1-4; 8 nucleotides align to TRBD1. The germline V gene has CDR1 LNHNV and CDR2 YYDKDF (reference sequence). This CDR3 is 15 amino acids long. V was pared by 5 bases and J by 10 bases, with 12 bases of the junction left unmatched.

V is TRBV7-8 and J is TRBJ2-7; perhaps TRBD1 as D (5 bases). The CDR3 runs to 13 residues. The germline CDR1 and CDR2 sequences are SGHVS and FQNEAQ. Deletions cut 4 bases from V and 2 bases from J, with 9 bases between. The CDR3 DNA reads as TGTGCCAGCAGCTCCGCCAGGGCCTACGAGCAGTACTTC. It specifies CASSSARAYEQYF.

The J gene is TRBJ1-6, the V gene TRBV30, with 10 bases fitting TRBD1. V lost 3 bases to trimming and J lost 7 bases; unmatched junction nucleotides: 3. This CDR3 has 14 residues. CDR1 is GTSNPN, CDR2 SVGIG, per germline (reference sequence). CDR3 DNA: TGTGCCTGGAGGAGGACAGGGGGGAATTCACCCCTCCACTTT. Its translation is CAWRRTGGNSPLHF. The whole variable domain, filled in from reference TRBV30 and TRBJ1-6, reads SQTIHQWPATLVQPVGSPLSLECTVEGTSNPNLYWYRQAAGRGLQLLFYSVGIGQISSEVPQNLSASRPQDRQFILSSKKLLLSDSGFYLCAWRRTGGNSPLHFGNGTRLTVT.

This clone was counted between two and nine times. This rearrangement joins TRBV5-1 to TRBJ2-5, with 15 bases aligning to TRBD2. This CDR3 is built from 18 residues. The germline V gene encodes CDR1 SGHRS and CDR2 YFSETQ. Unmatched junction bases numbered 8, after V lost 3 bases and J lost 2 bases. The CDR3 nucleotides are TGCGCCAGCAGCTCCTCCGGGACTAGCGGGAGGTTTCAAGAGACCCAGTACTTC. This gives the protein CASSSSGTSGRFQETQYF.

The rearrangement joins TRBV10-3 to TRBJ2-2, with 7 positions matching TRBD2. The length of the CDR3 is 14 residues. V lost 6 bases and J lost 1; bases outside the gene matches: 2. From germline, CDR1 is ENHRY and CDR2 SYGVKD. The CDR3 reads CAIRERENTGELFF. The CDR3 nucleotides read TGTGCCATCAGAGAGCGGGAGAACACCGGGGAGCTGTTTTTT.

The genes are TRBV15 and TRBJ2-3; TRBD2 matches at 10 bases. Trimming cost V 1 base and J 4 bases; bases outside gene matches: 8. The germline gives CDR1 LNHNV, CDR2 YYDKDF (reference sequence). The CDR3 runs to 17 residues. The CDR3 region has the DNA TGTGCCACCAGCAGAGCCCGTCGAAGCGGGGGGGCAGATACGCAGTATTTT. Its protein product is CATSRARRSGGADTQYF.

This chain uses TRBV11-2 with TRBJ2-7, with TRBD1 identical over 8 bases. This CDR3 contains 14 residues. V trimming: 5 bases; J trimming: 6 bases; junction bases outside the gene matches: 9. Germline CDR1 and CDR2: SGHAT and FQNNGV. In DNA, the CDR3 is TGTGCCAGCAGCCCAGGACAGGGCTTAGGCGAGCAGTACTTC. Protein sequence: CASSPGQGLGEQYF.